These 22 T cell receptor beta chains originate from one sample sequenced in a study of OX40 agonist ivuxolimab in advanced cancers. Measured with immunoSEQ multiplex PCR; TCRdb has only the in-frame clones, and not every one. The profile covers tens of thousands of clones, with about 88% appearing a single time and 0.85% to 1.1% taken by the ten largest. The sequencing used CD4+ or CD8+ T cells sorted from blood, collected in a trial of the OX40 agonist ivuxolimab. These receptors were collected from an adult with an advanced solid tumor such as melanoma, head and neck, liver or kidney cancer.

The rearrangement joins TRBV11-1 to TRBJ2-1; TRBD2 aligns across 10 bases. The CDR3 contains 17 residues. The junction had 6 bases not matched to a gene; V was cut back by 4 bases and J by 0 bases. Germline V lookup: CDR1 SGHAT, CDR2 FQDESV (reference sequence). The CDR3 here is CASSSMTSGFSYNEQFF. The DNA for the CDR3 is TGTGCCAGCAGCTCCATGACTAGCGGGTTCTCCTACAATGAGCAGTTCTTC.

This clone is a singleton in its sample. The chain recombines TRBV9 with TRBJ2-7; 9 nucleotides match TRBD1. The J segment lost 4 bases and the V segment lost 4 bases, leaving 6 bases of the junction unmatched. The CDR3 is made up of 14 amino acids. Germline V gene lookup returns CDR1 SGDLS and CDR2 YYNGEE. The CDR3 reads CASSPAGQGYEQYF. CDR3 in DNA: TGTGCCAGCAGCCCGGCGGGACAGGGATACGAGCAGTACTTC.

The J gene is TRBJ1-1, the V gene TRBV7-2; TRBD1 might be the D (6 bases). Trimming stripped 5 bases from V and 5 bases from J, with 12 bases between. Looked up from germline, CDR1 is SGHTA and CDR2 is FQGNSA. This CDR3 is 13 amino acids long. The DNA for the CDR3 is TGTGCCAGCAGCGGAAACAGGGATACTGAAGCTTTCTTT. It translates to CASSGNRDTEAFF. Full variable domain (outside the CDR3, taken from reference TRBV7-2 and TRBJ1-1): GAGVSQSPSNKVTEKGKDVELRCDPISGHTALYWYRQSLGQGLEFLIYFQGNSAPDKSGLPSDRFSAERTGGSVSTLTIQRTQQEDSAVYLCASSGNRDTEAFFGQGTRLTVV.

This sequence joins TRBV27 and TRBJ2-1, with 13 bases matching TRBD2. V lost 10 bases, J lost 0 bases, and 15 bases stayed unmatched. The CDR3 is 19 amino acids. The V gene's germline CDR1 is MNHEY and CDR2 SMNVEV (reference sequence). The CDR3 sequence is CATTKGLAGVSGSYNEQFF. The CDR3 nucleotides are TGTGCCACGACGAAAGGACTAGCGGGAGTAAGCGGCTCCTACAATGAGCAGTTCTTC.

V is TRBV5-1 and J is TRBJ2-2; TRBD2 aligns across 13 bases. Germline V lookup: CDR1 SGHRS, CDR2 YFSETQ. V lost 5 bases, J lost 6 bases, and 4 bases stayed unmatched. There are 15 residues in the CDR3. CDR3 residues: CASRPGLAGAGELFF. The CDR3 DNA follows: TGCGCCAGCAGACCTGGACTAGCGGGAGCCGGGGAGCTGTTTTTT.

CDR3 residues: CASSSGTGNKQYF. CDR3 DNA sequence: TGTGCCAGCAGCTCCGGGACAGGGAATAAGCAGTACTTC. The V call is TRBV28, the J call TRBJ2-7; TRBD1 matches 9 bases. V trimming: 6 bases; J trimming: 8 bases; junction bases outside the gene matches: 8. The CDR3 has 13 amino acids. Germline CDR1 and CDR2: MDHEN and SYDVKM.

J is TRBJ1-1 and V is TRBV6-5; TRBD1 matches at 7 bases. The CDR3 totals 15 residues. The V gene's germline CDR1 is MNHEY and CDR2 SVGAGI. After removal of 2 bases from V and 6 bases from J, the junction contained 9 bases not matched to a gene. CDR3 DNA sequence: TGTGCCAGCAGTTACCCGGGACAGAGAACACCTGAAGCTTTCTTT. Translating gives CASSYPGQRTPEAFF.

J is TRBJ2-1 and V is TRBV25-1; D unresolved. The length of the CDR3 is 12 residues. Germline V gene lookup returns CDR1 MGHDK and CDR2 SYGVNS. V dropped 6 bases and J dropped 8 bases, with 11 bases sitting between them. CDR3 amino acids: CASSYIGHEQFF. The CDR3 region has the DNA TGTGCCAGCAGCTATATAGGGCATGAGCAGTTCTTC.

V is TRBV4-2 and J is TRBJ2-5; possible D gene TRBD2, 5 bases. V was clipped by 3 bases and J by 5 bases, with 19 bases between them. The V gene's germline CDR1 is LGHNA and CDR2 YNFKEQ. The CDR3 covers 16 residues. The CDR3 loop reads CASSHFREHLGETQYF. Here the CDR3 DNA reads TGTGCCAGCAGCCATTTCCGGGAACACCTGGGCGAGACCCAGTACTTC.

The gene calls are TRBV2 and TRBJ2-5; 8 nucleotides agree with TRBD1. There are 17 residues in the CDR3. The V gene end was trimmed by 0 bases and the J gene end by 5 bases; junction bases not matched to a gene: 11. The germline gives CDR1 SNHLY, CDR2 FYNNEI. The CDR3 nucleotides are TGTGCCAGCAGTGAAGCGCGTACAGGGGGTTTACGTGAGACCCAGTACTTC. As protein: CASSEARTGGLRETQYF.

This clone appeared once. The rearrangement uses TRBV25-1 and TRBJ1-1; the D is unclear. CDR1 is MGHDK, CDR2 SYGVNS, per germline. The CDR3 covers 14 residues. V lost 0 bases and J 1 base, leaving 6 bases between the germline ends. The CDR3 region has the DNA TGTGCCAGCAGTGAATATCAGGAGAACACTGAAGCTTTCTTT. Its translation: CASSEYQENTEAFF.

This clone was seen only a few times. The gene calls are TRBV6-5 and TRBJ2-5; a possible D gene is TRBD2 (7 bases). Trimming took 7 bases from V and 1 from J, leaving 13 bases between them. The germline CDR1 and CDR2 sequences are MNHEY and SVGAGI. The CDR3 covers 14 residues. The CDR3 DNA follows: TGTGCCAGCACCGGGGGGCTTTCCCAAGAGACCCAGTACTTC. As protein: CASTGGLSQETQYF.

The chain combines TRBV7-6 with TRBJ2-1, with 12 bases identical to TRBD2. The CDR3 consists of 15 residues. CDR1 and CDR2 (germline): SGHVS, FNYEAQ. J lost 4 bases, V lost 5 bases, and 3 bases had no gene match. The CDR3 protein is CASSVTSGGYNEQFF. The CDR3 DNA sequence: TGTGCCAGCAGCGTCACTAGCGGGGGGTACAATGAGCAGTTCTTC. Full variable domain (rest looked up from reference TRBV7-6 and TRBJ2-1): GAGVSQSPRYKVTKRGQDVALRCDPISGHVSLYWYRQALGQGPEFLTYFNYEAQQDKSGLPNDRFSAERPEGSISTLTIQRTEQRDSAMYRCASSVTSGGYNEQFFGPGTRLTVL.

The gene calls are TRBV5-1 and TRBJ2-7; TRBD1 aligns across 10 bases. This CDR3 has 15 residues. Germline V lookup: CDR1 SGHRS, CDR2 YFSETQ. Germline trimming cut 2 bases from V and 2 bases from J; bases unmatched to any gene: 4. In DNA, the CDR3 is TGCGCCAGCAGCTTACCGGGGACAGGGGCCTACGAGCAGTACTTC. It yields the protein CASSLPGTGAYEQYF.

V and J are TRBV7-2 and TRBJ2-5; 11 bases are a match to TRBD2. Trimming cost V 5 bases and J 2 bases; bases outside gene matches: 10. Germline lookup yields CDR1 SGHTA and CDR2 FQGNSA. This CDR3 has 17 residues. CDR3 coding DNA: TGTGCCAGCAGCCATCTAGCGGGAGGTAGTCCACAAGAGACCCAGTACTTC. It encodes CASSHLAGGSPQETQYF. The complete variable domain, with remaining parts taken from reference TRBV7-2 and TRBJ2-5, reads GAGVSQSPSNKVTEKGKDVELRCDPISGHTALYWYRQSLGQGLEFLIYFQGNSAPDKSGLPSDRFSAERTGGSVSTLTIQRTQQEDSAVYLCASSHLAGGSPQETQYFGPGTRLLVL.

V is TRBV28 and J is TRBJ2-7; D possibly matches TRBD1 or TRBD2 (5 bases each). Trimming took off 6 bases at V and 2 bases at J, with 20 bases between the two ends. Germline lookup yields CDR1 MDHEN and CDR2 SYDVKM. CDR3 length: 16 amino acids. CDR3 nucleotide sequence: TGTGCCAGCAGCCCCGTGGGGGATCTTCCTACCTACGAGCAGTACTTC. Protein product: CASSPVGDLPTYEQYF.

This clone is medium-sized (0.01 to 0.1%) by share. CDR3 nucleotide sequence: TGTGCCAGCAGCGGACCGGGGGGTCAGCCCCAGCATTTT. Protein sequence: CASSGPGGQPQHF. The V gene is TRBV7-9, the J gene TRBJ1-5; tentative D call: TRBD1 (5 bases). Germline assignment: CDR1 SEHNR and CDR2 FQNEAQ (reference sequence). Trimming took 5 bases from V and 6 from J, leaving 11 bases between them. The CDR3 contains 13 residues.

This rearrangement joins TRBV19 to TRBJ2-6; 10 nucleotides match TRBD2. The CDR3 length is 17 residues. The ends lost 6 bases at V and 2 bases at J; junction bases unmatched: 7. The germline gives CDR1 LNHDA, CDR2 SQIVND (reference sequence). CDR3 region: CASRHGLAATGANVLTF. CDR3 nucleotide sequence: TGTGCCAGTAGACACGGACTAGCGGCAACTGGGGCCAACGTCCTGACTTTC.

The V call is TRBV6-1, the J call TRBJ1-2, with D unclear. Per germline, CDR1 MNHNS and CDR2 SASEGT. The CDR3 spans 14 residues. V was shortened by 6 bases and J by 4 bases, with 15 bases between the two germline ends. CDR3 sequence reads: CASRVSFAGYGYTF. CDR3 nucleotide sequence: TGTGCCAGCAGGGTATCATTTGCTGGCTATGGCTACACCTTC.

Here the CDR3 reads CASSLVWRETEAFF. DNA for the CDR3: TGTGCCAGCAGTCTAGTATGGAGAGAAACTGAAGCTTTCTTT. This chain links TRBV28 with TRBJ1-1; D ambiguous. The germline V gene encodes CDR1 MDHEN and CDR2 SYDVKM. The CDR3 is 14 residues long. The V gene lost 5 bases and the J gene lost 5 bases, with 15 bases spanning the gap. The complete variable domain, with remaining parts taken from reference TRBV28 and TRBJ1-1, reads DVKVTQSSRYLVKRTGEKVFLECVQDMDHENMFWYRQDPGLGLRLIYFSYDVKMKEKGDIPEGYSVSREKKERFSLILESASTNQTSMYLCASSLVWRETEAFFGQGTRLTVV.

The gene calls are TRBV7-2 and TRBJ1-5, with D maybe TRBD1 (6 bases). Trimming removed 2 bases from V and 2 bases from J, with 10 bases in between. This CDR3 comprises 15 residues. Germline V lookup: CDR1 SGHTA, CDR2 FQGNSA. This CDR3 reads CASSLTRGGNQPQHF. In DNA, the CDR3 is TGTGCCAGCAGCTTAACCAGGGGAGGCAATCAGCCCCAGCATTTT.

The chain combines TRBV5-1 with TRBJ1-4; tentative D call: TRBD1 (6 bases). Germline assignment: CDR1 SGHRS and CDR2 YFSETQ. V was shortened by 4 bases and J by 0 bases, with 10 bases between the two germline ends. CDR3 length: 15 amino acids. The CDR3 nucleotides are TGCGCCAGCAGCCCGGGACACACAACTAATGAAAAACTGTTTTTT. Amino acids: CASSPGHTTNEKLFF.